The clone carrying this T cell receptor (beta chain) showed up just once. The record originates from a study of blood T cell repertoires in COVID-19. Profiled with immunoSEQ multiplex PCR; TCRdb holds only in-frame clones, not every one. The repertoire includes around 380,000 clones, approximately 80% of them detected once, and more than 0.95% sits in the top ten. Germline CDR1 and CDR2: SEHNR and FQNEAQ (reference sequence). V lost 5 bases, J lost 0 bases, and 9 bases stayed unmatched. The CDR3 extends over 16 amino acids. This clonotype was sampled from a human donor with acute or convalescent COVID-19. The donor label of this sample is uncertain. The chain combines TRBV7-9 with TRBJ1-1; TRBD1 matches 7 bases. What was sequenced was peripheral blood. CDR3 sequence (DNA): TGTGCCAGCAGCGCCTCCGGGACAGTGATGAACACTGAAGCTTTCTTT. Its translation is CASSASGTVMNTEAFF. Drawing the rest from reference TRBV7-9 and TRBJ1-1, the complete variable domain is DTGVSQNPRHKITKRGQNVTFRCDPISEHNRLYWYRQTLGQGPEFLTYFQNEAQLEKSRLLSDRFSAERPKGSFSTLEIQRTEQGDSAMYLCASSASGTVMNTEAFFGQGTRLTVV.